The text below deals with one T cell receptor beta chain. CDR1 is MDHEN, CDR2 SYDVKM, per germline. V lost 3 bases and J 2 bases, leaving 14 bases between the germline ends. The length of the CDR3 is 15 residues. Genomic DNA per cell subset filled all wells of several immunoSEQ plates. The assay was immunoSEQ multiplex PCR, and TCRdb's table has in-frame clones only and misses some. The sample lists about 2.3 million clones; over 85% were seen once. The data were obtained in a study of shared clonotypes between healthy human individuals. The authors divided CD4+ cells into CD45RA+ naive and CD45RA-negative memory subsets.

This sequence originates from a man aged 18 to 29 in good health. Some clones in this sample may be carry-over from other donors' samples. The sequenced material came from naive CD4+ T cells from PBMCs. Subset of the sample: CD45RA+ positively selected. This chain uses TRBV28 with TRBJ2-7; no clear D. CDR3 residues: CASSFSGQPAYEQYF. The CDR3 nucleotides read TGTGCCAGCAGTTTTTCCGGGCAACCAGCCTACGAGCAGTACTTC.